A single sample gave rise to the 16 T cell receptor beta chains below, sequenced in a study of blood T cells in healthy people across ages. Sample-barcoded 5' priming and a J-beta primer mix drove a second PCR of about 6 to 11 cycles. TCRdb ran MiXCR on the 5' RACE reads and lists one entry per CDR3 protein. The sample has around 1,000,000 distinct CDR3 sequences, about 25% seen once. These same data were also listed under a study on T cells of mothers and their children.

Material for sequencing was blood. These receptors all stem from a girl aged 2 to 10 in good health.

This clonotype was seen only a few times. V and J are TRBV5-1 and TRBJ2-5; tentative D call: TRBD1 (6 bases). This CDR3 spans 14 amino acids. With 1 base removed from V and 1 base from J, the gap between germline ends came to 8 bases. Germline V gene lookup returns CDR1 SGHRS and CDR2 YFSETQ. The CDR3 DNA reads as TGCGCCAGCAGCTTGCTGGGGGCCCAAGAGACCCAGTACTTC. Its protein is CASSLLGAQETQYF.

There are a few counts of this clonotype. CDR3 nucleotide sequence: TGCAGCGCCACCTTCGAGGACAGCCCTTACGAGCAGTACTTC. Its protein is CSATFEDSPYEQYF. This chain uses TRBV29-1 with TRBJ2-7, with D possibly being TRBD1 (6 bases). CDR3 length equals 14 residues. Germline values: CDR1 SQVTM, CDR2 ANQGSEA. Deletions cut 7 bases from V and 4 bases from J, with 20 bases between.

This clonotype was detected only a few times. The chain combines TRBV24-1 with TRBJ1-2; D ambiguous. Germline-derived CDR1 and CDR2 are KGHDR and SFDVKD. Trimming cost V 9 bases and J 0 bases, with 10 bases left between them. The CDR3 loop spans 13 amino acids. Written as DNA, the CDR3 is TGTGCCACCGCTGACGGATCTAACTATGGCTACACCTTC. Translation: CATADGSNYGYTF.

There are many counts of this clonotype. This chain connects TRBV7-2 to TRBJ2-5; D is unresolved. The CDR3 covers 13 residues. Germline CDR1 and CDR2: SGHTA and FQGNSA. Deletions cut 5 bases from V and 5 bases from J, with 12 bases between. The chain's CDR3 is CASSLDLVETQYF. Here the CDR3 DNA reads TGTGCCAGCAGCCTAGATCTCGTGGAGACCCAGTACTTC.

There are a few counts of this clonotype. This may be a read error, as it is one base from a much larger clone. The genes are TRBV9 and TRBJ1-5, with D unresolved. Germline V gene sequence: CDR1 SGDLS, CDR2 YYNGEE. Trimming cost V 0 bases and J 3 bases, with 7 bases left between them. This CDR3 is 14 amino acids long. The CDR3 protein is CASSVEDPNQPQHF. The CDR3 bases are TGTGCCAGCAGCGTAGAGGACCCCAATCAGCCCCAGCATTTT. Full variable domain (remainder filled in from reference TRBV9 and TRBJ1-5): DSGVTQTPKHLITATGQRVTLRCSPRSGDLSVYWYQQSLDQGLQFLIQYYNGEERAKGNILERFSAQQFPDLHSELNLSSLELGDSALYFCASSVEDPNQPQHFGDGTRLSIL.

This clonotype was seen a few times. The CDR3 protein is CASSHGQGGRNIQYF. CDR3 nucleotide sequence: TGTGCCAGCAGCCACGGGCAGGGGGGGAGGAACATTCAGTACTTC. The gene calls are TRBV11-2 and TRBJ2-4; D possibly matches TRBD1 or TRBD2 (7 bases each). The V gene's germline CDR1 is SGHAT and CDR2 FQNNGV. V was pared by 5 bases and J by 7 bases, with 18 bases between. There are 15 residues in the CDR3.

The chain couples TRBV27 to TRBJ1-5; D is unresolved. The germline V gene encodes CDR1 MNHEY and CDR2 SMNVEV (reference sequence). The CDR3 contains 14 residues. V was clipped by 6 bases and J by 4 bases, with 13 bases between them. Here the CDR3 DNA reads TGTGCCAGCAGACTAATTGAGGGAAATCAGCCCCAGCATTTT. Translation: CASRLIEGNQPQHF.

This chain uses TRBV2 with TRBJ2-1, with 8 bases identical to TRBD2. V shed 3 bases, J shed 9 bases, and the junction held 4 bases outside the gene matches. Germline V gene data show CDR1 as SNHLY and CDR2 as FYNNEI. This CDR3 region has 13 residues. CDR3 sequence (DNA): TGTGCCAGCAGTGATGGGACTAGAGGTGAGCAGTTCTTC. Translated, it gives CASSDGTRGEQFF.

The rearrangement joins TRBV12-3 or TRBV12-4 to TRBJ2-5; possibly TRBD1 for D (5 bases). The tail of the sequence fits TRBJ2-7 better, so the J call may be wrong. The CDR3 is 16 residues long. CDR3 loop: CASSLKATGRRDEQYF. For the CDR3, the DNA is TGTGCCAGCAGTTTAAAGGCAACAGGCCGAAGGGACGAGCAGTACTTC.

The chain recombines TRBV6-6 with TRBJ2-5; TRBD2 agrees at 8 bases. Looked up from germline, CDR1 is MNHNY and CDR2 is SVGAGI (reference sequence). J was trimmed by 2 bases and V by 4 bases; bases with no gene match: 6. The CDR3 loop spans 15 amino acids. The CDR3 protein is CASSLGTRSQETQYF. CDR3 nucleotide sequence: TGTGCCAGCAGTTTAGGGACTAGATCGCAAGAGACCCAGTACTTC.

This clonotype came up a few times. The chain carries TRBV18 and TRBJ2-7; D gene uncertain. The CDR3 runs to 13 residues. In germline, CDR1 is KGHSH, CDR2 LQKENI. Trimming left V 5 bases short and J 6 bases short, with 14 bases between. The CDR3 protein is CASSYGQNCEQYF. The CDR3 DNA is TGTGCCAGCTCATACGGGCAGAACTGCGAGCAGTACTTC.

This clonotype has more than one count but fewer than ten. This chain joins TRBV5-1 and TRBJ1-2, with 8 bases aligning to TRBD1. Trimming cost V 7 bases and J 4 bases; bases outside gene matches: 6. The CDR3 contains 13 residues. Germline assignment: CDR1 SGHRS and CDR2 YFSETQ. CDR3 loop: CASGTGPIYGYTF. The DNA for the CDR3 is TGCGCCAGCGGGACAGGTCCAATCTATGGCTACACCTTC. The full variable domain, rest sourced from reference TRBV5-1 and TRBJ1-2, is KAGVTQTPRYLIKTRGQQVTLSCSPISGHRSVSWYQQTPGQGLQFLFEYFSETQRNKGNFPGRFSGRQFSNSRSEMNVSTLELGDSALYLCASGTGPIYGYTFGSGTRLTVV.

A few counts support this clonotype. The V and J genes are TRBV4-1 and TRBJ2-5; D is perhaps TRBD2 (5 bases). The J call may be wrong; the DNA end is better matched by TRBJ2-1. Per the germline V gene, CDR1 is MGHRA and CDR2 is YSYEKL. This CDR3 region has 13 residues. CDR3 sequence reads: CASSQPGSNEQFF. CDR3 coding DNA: TGCGCCAGCAGCCAACCGGGGTCCAATGAGCAGTTCTTC.

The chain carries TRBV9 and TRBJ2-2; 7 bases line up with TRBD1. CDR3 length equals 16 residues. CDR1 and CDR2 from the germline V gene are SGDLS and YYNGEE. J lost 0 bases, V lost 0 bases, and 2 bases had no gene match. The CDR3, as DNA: TGTGCCAGCAGCGTAGATGACAGGGCGAACACCGGGGAGCTGTTTTTT. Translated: CASSVDDRANTGELFF.

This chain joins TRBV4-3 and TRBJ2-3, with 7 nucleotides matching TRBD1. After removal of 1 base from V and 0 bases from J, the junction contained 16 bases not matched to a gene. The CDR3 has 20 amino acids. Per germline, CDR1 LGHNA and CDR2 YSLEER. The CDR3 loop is CASSQGFQVDGQASTDTQYF. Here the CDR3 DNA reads TGCGCCAGCAGCCAAGGGTTTCAGGTTGATGGACAGGCGAGCACAGATACGCAGTATTTT.

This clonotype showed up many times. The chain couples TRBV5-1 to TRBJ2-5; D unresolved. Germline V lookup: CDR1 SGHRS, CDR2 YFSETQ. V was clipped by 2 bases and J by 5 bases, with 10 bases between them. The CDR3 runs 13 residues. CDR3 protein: CASSLRDQETQYF. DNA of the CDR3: TGCGCCAGCAGCTTAAGGGATCAGGAGACCCAGTACTTC.